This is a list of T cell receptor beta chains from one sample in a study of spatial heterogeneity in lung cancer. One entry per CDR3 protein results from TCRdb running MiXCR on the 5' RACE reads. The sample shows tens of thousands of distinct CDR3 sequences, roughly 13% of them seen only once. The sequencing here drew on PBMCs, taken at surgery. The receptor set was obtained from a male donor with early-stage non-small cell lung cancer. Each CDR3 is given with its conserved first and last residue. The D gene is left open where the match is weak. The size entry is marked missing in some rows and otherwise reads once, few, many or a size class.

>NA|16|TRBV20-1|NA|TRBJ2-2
TGCAGTGCTCGAAAAGCTCAGGGTGGGAACACCGGGGAGCTGTTTTTT
CSARKAQGGNTGELFF
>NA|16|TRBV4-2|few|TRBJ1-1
TGTGCCAGCAGCCAAGCTAGAGGTCTCATGAACACTGAAGCTTTCTTT
CASSQARGLMNTEAFF
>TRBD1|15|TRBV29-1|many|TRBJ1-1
TGCAGCGCCTCTCCGGGACAGGGGGCTTCAATTGAAGCTTTCTTT
CSASPGQGASIEAFF
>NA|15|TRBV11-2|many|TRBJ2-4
TGTGCCAGCAGCCAAGCAGGGGTGGTCAAAAACATTCAGTACTTC
CASSQAGVVKNIQYF
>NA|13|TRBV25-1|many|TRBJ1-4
TGTGCCAGCAGTAGGGACGGGAATGAAAAACTGTTTTTT
CASSRDGNEKLFF
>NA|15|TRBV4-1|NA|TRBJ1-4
TGCGCCAGCAGCTACCTCAGGGAAATTAATGAAAAACTGTTTTTT
CASSYLREINEKLFF
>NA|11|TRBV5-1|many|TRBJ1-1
TGCGCCAGCAGCTTGAACAATGAAGCTTTCTTT
CASSLNNEAFF
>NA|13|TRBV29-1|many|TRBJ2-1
TGCAGCGTTGAAGTAGGGGGGTACAATGAGCAGTTCTTC
CSVEVGGYNEQFF
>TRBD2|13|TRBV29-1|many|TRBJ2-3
TGCAGCGCAACTAGCGGGGGGCTAAATACGCAGTATTTT
CSATSGGLNTQYF
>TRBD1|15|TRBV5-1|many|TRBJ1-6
TGCGCCAGCAGCTTGGAGGGACAGGGGTATTCACCCCTCCACTTT
CASSLEGQGYSPLHF
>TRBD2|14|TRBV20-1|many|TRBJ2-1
TGCAGTGTGCCGGGACTAGCCTCCTACAATGAGCAGTTCTTC
CSVPGLASYNEQFF
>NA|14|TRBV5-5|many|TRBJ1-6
TGTGCCAGCAGCCCCGGTGGGGGAGGTTCACCCCTCCACTTT
CASSPGGGGSPLHF
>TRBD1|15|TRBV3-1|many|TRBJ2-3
TGTGCCAGCAGCCCGTCACAGGGGTTTATGGGTACGCAGTATTTT
CASSPSQGFMGTQYF
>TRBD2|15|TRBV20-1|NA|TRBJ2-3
TGCAGTGCCGCCCGTGGGACTAGAGGCACAGATACGCAGTATTTT
CSAARGTRGTDTQYF
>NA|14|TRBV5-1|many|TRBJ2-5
TGCGCCAGCAGCTTCGGCAGGGACCAAGAGACCCAGTACTTC
CASSFGRDQETQYF
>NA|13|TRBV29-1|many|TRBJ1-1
TGCAGCGTCGGTATGACATTTAACACTGAAGCTTTCTTT
CSVGMTFNTEAFF
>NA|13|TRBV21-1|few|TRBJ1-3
TGTGCCAGCGGCGGTAGCTCTGGAAACACCATATATTTT
CASGGSSGNTIYF
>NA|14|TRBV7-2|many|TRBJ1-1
TGTGCCAGCAGCAAATGGCTAATGAACACTGAAGCTTTCTTT
CASSKWLMNTEAFF
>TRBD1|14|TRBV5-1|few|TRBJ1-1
TGCGCCAGCAGCTTGACGACAGGGGGGACTGAAGCTTTCTTT
CASSLTTGGTEAFF
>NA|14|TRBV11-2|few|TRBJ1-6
TGTGCCAGCAGGAAGGCGTTCGACAATTCACCCCTCCACTTT
CASRKAFDNSPLHF
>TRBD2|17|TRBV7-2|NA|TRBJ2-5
TGTGCCAGCAGCTTAGGGCTAGCGGGAACCCATCAGGAGACCCAGTACTTC
CASSLGLAGTHQETQYF
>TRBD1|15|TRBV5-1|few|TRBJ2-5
TGCGCCAGCAGCTCCCAAGGGACAGGGCAAGAGACCCAGTACTTC
CASSSQGTGQETQYF
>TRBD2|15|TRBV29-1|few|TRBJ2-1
TGCAGCGTCCCCGGCGGGACTAGCGGGGGGAATGAGCAGTTCTTC
CSVPGGTSGGNEQFF
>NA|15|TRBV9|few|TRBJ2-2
TGTGCCAGCAGCCCCCGGTCAGGGCTGTCCGGGGAGCTGTTTTTT
CASSPRSGLSGELFF
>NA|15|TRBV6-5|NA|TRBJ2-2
TGTGCCAGCATGACGCCTAGCGCGAACACCGGGGAGCTGTTTTTT
CASMTPSANTGELFF
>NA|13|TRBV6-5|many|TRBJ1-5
TGTGCCAGCAGTTACAGTAGCAATCAGCCCCAGCATTTT
CASSYSSNQPQHF
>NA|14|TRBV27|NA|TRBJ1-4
TGTGCCACCCGAAAGTGGGGCACAAATGAAAAACCGTTTTTT
CATRKWGTNEKPFF
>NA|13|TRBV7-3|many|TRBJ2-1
TGTGCCAGCAGCCCCGGACAAGGGCTGGAGCAGTTCTTC
CASSPGQGLEQFF
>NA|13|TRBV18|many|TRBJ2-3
TGTGCCAGCAGTCCCCCCAGCACAGATACGCAGTATTTT
CASSPPSTDTQYF
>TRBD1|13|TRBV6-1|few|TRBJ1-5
TGTGCCAGCAGTGGTGGGGACAGTCAGCCCCAGCATTTT
CASSGGDSQPQHF
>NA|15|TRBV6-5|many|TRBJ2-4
TGTGCCAGCAGTTACCCACAGGTTTGCAAAAACATTCAGTACTTC
CASSYPQVCKNIQYF
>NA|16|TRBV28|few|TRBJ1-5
TGTGCCAGCAGTTTAGGGGGCCAGACTAGCAATCAGCCCCAGCATTTT
CASSLGGQTSNQPQHF
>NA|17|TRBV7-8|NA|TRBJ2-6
TGTGCCAGCAGCCCCCTGGGGAGGCCCTCTGGGGCCAACGTCCTGACTTTC
CASSPLGRPSGANVLTF
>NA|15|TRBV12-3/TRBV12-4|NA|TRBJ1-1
TGTGCCAGCAGTCCAGTAGGCGAGGCGAACACTGAAGCTTTCTTT
CASSPVGEANTEAFF
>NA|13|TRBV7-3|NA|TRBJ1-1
TGTGCCAGCAGCTGGGACACCAACACTGAAGCTTTCTTT
CASSWDTNTEAFF
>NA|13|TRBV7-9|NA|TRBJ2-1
TGTGCCAGCAGCCTAGACGAAGAGGGTGAGCAGTTCTTC
CASSLDEEGEQFF
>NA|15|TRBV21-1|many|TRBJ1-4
TGTGCCAGCACCCTCGGGGATGTTGCTAATGAAAAACTGTTTTTT
CASTLGDVANEKLFF
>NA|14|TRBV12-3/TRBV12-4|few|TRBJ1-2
TGTGCCAGCACCTCTTCAGGGACGATCCATGGCTACACCTTC
CASTSSGTIHGYTF
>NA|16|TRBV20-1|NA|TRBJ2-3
TGCAGTGCTAGCCAAAGGGGAATGGAGGCCACAGATACGCAGTATTTT
CSASQRGMEATDTQYF
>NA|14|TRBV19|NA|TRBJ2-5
TGTGCCAGTAGTCCGCTAGCCAGCCAAGAGACCCAGTACTTC
CASSPLASQETQYF
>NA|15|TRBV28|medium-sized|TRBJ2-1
TGTGCCAGCCGAGGACAGCTGAGCTCCTACAATGAGCAGTTCTTC
CASRGQLSSYNEQFF
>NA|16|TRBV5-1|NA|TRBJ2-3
TGCGCCAGCAGCTTGGCCCACGGGGGTAGCACAGATACGCAGTATTTT
CASSLAHGGSTDTQYF
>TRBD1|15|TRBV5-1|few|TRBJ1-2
TGCGCCAGCAGCCTGGGACAGGGCGACCACTATGGCTACACCTTC
CASSLGQGDHYGYTF
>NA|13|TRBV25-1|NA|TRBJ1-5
TGTGCCAGCAGTGAAGGGGATCATCAGCCCCAGCATTTT
CASSEGDHQPQHF
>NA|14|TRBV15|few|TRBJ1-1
TGTGCCACCTCAGTAGGGGGGCGGAGCACTGAAGCTTTCTTT
CATSVGGRSTEAFF
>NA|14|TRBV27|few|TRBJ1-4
TGTGCCAGCAGTCACGGTGCACCTAATGAAAAACTGTTTTTT
CASSHGAPNEKLFF
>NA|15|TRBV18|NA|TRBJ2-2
TGTGCCAGCTCACCAGGACACGGGAACACCGGGGAGCTGTTTTTT
CASSPGHGNTGELFF
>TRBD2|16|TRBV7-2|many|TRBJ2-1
TGTGCCAGCAGCCGCAGGTTGACTAGCGGCGGGAATGAGCAGTTCTTC
CASSRRLTSGGNEQFF
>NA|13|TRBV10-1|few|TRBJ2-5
TGCGCCAGCAGCCAAAGGGTCCAAGAGACCCAGTACTTC
CASSQRVQETQYF
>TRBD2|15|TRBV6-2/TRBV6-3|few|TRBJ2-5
TGTGCCAGCAGCCTCCTTAGCGGGGGAGAAGAGACCCAGTACTTC
CASSLLSGGEETQYF
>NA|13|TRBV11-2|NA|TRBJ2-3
TGTGCCAGCAGCCAGCTTAGGGGGGATACGCAGTATTTT
CASSQLRGDTQYF